Listed below are T cell receptor beta chains from one sample, sequenced in a study of CD8+ T cells in alopecia areata. Clones were read by immunoSEQ multiplex PCR, and TCRdb kept only the in-frame ones, dropping some. The table has about 180,000 clones, roughly 60% seen once. The specimen was CD4+ T cells sorted from blood, collected at roughly week 58, from a patient treated with tofacitinib. Every receptor here comes from a human donor with alopecia areata. Both conserved end residues are part of each CDR3. D genes are given only for firm matches. The size field is filled for only some rows; it gives once, few, many or a size class.

length	J	size	D	V	CDR3	DNA
11	TRBJ2-1	NA	NA	TRBV5-6	CASSLSSEQFF	TGTGCCAGCAGCCTTAGCAGCGAGCAGTTCTTC
14	TRBJ2-5	NA	TRBD1	TRBV5-1	CASSAGTAQETQYF	TGCGCCAGCAGCGCCGGGACAGCCCAAGAGACCCAGTACTTC
15	TRBJ1-1	few	TRBD1	TRBV10-3	CAINRQGDMNTEAFF	TGTGCCATCAACCGACAGGGCGACATGAACACTGAAGCTTTCTTT
12	TRBJ1-1	NA	TRBD1	TRBV5-6	CASRIYGQGAFF	TGTGCCAGCAGGATCTACGGACAGGGAGCTTTCTTT
14	TRBJ1-6	NA	TRBD1	TRBV30	CAWRKDRGFSPLHF	TGTGCCTGGAGGAAAGACAGGGGGTTTTCACCCCTCCACTTT
13	TRBJ2-1	once	NA	TRBV2	CASSQTRNNEQFF	TGTGCCAGCAGCCAGACTCGGAACAATGAGCAGTTCTTC
14	TRBJ2-3	NA	NA	TRBV28	CASNGLASTDTQYF	TGTGCCAGCAATGGGTTAGCTAGCACAGATACGCAGTATTTT
13	TRBJ1-1	NA	NA	TRBV29-1	CSVVRVMNTEAFF	TGCAGCGTTGTGCGGGTTATGAACACTGAAGCTTTCTTT
11	TRBJ2-5	NA	NA	TRBV18	CASSPQETQYF	TGTGCCAGCTCACCCCAAGAGACCCAGTACTTC
11	TRBJ1-1	few	NA	TRBV18	CASSPGLEAFF	TGTGCCAGCTCACCCGGACTCGAAGCTTTCTTT
16	TRBJ1-5	NA	NA	TRBV19	CASSSLGQRLNQPQHF	TGTGCCAGTAGTTCTCTAGGACAGAGACTCAATCAGCCCCAGCATTTT
15	TRBJ2-3	once	NA	TRBV29-1	CSVAPGVGGTDTQYF	TGCAGCGTTGCCCCAGGGGTGGGGGGCACAGATACGCAGTATTTT
16	TRBJ1-1	NA	NA	TRBV12-5	CASGLVLSQGDTEAFF	TGTGCTAGTGGTTTGGTACTTTCCCAGGGTGACACTGAAGCTTTCTTT
14	TRBJ2-1	NA	TRBD1	TRBV4-2	CASSPDRAYNEQFF	TGTGCCAGCAGCCCGGACAGGGCATACAATGAGCAGTTCTTC
18	TRBJ1-4	NA	NA	TRBV23-1	CASSPSDREAWYNEKLFF	TGCGCCAGCAGTCCATCGGACAGAGAGGCGTGGTATAATGAAAAACTGTTTTTT
13	TRBJ1-2	NA	NA	TRBV14	CASSQVIGLGYTF	TGTGCCAGCAGCCAAGTTATCGGGCTTGGCTACACCTTC
14	TRBJ2-3	NA	NA	TRBV2	CASSPQPGADTQYF	TGTGCCAGCAGTCCCCAACCAGGGGCAGATACGCAGTATTTT
13	TRBJ1-4	NA	TRBD1	TRBV10-3	CATSGQDTGKLFF	TGTGCCACCTCGGGACAGGACACGGGAAAACTGTTTTTT
15	TRBJ2-7	NA	TRBD1	TRBV7-2	CASSNQGAGGREQYF	TGTGCCAGCAGCAACCAGGGGGCGGGTGGGCGCGAGCAGTACTTC
15	TRBJ2-5	NA	TRBD1	TRBV15	CATSSYRGPQETQYF	TGTGCCACCAGCAGTTACAGGGGGCCCCAAGAGACCCAGTACTTC
13	TRBJ1-6	NA	NA	TRBV5-1	CASSLEGDSPLHF	TGCGCCAGCAGCTTGGAAGGCGATTCACCCCTCCACTTT
17	TRBJ1-5	NA	NA	TRBV7-9	CASSLAGVGSSNQPQHF	TGTGCCAGCAGCTTAGCAGGGGTGGGGTCTAGCAATCAGCCCCAGCATTTT
15	TRBJ1-4	NA	NA	TRBV5-6	CASSLVSAGNEKLFF	TGTGCCAGCAGCTTGGTTTCGGCAGGGAATGAAAAACTGTTTTTT
14	TRBJ2-1	NA	NA	TRBV6-5	CASRRIDSNNEQFF	TGTGCCAGCCGGCGTATCGACAGCAACAATGAGCAGTTCTTC
14	TRBJ1-2	NA	TRBD1	TRBV6-5	CASSRTGRNYGYTF	TGTGCCAGCAGCCGGACAGGGAGAAACTATGGCTACACCTTC
13	TRBJ2-5	NA	NA	TRBV29-1	CSVETSGVETQYF	TGCAGCGTTGAAACGTCAGGCGTGGAGACCCAGTACTTC
11	TRBJ1-1	NA	NA	TRBV4-1	CASSHVREAFF	TGCGCCAGCAGCCATGTCCGGGAAGCTTTCTTT
16	TRBJ1-5	NA	TRBD1	TRBV30	CAWSVQSPGGGQPQHF	TGTGCCTGGAGTGTACAGAGCCCAGGGGGCGGTCAGCCCCAGCATTTT
13	TRBJ1-2	NA	TRBD1	TRBV29-1	CSVAPGQIYGYTF	TGCAGCGTTGCTCCGGGACAGATCTATGGCTACACCTTC
13	TRBJ2-3	NA	NA	TRBV5-4	CASSLRGEDTQYF	TGTGCCAGCAGCTTGAGAGGAGAGGATACGCAGTATTTT
15	TRBJ2-7	NA	TRBD1	TRBV27	CATRGNRGQAYEQYF	TGTGCCACCAGGGGGAACAGGGGGCAGGCCTACGAGCAGTACTTC
13	TRBJ2-2	NA	NA	TRBV29-1	CSVEEKNTGELFF	TGCAGCGTTGAAGAGAAGAACACCGGGGAGCTGTTTTTT